This T cell receptor beta chain was recorded in a study of cytomegalovirus exposure and HLA in healthy donors. Study-wide background: The roughly 100 million unique TCR beta sequences, from roughly 180 million T cells, were found by an earlier analysis.

Use of 60 Vbeta and 13 Jbeta primers characterized the PCR. Generated by immunoSEQ multiplex PCR, the TCRdb table keeps only in-frame clones and is missing some. The data show 110,000 to 150,000 clones, with less than 80% seen just once and 8.8% held by the top ten. Regarding this clone: What it binds is not known.

V was trimmed by 6 bases and J by 1 base, leaving 13 bases between them. This CDR3 comprises 15 residues. Germline V gene sequence: CDR1 MRHNA, CDR2 SNTAGT. Study results and caveats: TCR beta sequences reportedly predicted most subjects' HLA-A and HLA-B alleles accurately. Among the sequence variants, a highly shared cluster was likely an artifact of sequencing.

This clonotype was obtained from a woman between 45 and 65 years old in good health and CMV-seropositive. Material for sequencing was PBMCs. This sequence joins TRBV6-4 and TRBJ2-1; D perhaps matches TRBD1 (6 bases). The CDR3 loop is CASSADSSSYNEQFF. The DNA for the CDR3 is TGTGCCAGCAGCGCGGACAGCTCTTCCTACAATGAGCAGTTCTTC.